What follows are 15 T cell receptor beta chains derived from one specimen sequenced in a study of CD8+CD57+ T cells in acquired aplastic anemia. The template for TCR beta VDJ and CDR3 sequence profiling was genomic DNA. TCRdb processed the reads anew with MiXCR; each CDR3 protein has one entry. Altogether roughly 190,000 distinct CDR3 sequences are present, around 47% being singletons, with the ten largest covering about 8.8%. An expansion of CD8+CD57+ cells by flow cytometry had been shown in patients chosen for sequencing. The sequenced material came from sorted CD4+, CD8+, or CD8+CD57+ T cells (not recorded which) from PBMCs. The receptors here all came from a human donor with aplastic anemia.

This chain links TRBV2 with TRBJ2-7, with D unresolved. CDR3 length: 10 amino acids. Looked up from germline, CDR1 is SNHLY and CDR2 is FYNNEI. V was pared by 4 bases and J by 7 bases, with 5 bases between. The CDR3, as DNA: TGTGCCAGCAGTGTTCAAGAGCAGTACTTC. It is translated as CASSVQEQYF. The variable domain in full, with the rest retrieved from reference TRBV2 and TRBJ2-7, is EPEVTQTPSHQVTQMGQEVILRCVPISNHLYFYWYRQILGQKVEFLVSFYNNEISEKSEIFDDQFSVERPDGSNFTLKIRSTKLEDSAMYFCASSVQEQYFGPGTRLTVT.

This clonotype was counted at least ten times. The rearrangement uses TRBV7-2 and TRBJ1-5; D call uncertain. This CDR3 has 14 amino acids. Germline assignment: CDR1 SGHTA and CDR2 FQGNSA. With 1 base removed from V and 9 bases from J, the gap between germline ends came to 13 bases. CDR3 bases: TGTGCCAGCAGCTTAGTCACCTTCGGCGGGCCCCAGCATTTT. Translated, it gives CASSLVTFGGPQHF.

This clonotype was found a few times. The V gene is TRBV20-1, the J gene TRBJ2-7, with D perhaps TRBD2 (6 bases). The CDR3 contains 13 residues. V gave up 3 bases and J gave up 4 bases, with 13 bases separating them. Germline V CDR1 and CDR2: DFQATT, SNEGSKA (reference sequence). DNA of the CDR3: TGCAGTGCTAGCGACGGGACTCCTTACGAGCAGTACTTC. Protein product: CSASDGTPYEQYF.

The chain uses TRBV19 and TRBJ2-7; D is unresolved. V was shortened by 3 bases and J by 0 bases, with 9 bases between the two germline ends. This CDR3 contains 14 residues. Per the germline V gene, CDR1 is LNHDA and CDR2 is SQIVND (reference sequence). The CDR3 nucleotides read TGTGCCAGTAGTATGGCCAGGAGCTCCTACGAGCAGTACTTC. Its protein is CASSMARSSYEQYF.

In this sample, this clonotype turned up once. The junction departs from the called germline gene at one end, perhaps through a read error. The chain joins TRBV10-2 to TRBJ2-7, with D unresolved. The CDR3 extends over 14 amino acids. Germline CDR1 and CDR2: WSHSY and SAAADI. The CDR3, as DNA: TGTGCCAGCAGTTACTCGGCGAGCTCCTACGAGCAGTACTTC. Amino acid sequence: CASSYSASSYEQYF.

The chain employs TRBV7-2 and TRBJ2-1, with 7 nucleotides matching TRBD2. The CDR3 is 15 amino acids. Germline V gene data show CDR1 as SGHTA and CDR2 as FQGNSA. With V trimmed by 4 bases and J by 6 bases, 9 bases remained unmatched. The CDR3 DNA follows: TGTGCCAGCAGCTCCACCAGACTAGCAGGCAATGAGCAGTTCTTC. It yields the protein CASSSTRLAGNEQFF. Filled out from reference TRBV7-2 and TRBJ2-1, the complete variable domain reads GAGVSQSPSNKVTEKGKDVELRCDPISGHTALYWYRQSLGQGLEFLIYFQGNSAPDKSGLPSDRFSAERTGGSVSTLTIQRTQQEDSAVYLCASSSTRLAGNEQFFGPGTRLTVL.

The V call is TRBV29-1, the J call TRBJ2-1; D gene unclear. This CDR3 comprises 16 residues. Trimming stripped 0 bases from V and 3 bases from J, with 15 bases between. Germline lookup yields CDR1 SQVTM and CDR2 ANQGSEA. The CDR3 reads CSVEDQALDIYNEQFF. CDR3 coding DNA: TGCAGCGTTGAAGATCAGGCGTTAGATATCTACAATGAGCAGTTCTTC.

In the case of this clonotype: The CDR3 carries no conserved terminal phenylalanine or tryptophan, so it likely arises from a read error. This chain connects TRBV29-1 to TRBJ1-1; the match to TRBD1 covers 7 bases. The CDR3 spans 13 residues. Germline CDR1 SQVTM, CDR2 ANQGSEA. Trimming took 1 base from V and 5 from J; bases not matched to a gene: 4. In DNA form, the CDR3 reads TGCAGCGTTGAAGGGGCAGGGGGAACTGAAGCTTTCCTT. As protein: CSVEGAGGTEAFL.

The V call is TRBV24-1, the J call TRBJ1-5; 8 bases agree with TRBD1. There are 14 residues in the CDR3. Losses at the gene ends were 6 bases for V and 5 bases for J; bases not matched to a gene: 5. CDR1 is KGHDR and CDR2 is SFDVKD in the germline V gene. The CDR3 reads CATSSQGAYQPQHF. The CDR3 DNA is TGTGCCACCAGTTCCCAGGGGGCATATCAGCCCCAGCATTTT.

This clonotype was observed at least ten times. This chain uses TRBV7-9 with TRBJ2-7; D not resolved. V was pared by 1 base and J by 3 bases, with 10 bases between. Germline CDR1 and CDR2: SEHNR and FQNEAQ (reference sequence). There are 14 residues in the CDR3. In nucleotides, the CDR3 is TGTGCCAGCAGCTTAGTGGCCGGATTCTACGAGCAGTACTTC. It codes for CASSLVAGFYEQYF.

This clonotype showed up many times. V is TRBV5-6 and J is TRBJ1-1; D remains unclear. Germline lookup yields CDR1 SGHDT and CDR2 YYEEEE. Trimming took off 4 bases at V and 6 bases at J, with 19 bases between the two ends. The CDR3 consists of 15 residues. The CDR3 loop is CASSPPKEVYSEAFF. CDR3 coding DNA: TGTGCCAGCAGCCCCCCCAAGGAGGTATACTCTGAAGCTTTCTTT.

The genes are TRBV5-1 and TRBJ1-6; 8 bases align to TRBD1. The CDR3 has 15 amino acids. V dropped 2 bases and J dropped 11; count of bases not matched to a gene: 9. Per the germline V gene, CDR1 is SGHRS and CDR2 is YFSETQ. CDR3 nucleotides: TGCGCCAGCAGCTTCGGCGGGACAGGCAACGCACCCCTCCACTTT. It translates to CASSFGGTGNAPLHF. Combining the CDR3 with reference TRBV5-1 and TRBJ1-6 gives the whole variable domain KAGVTQTPRYLIKTRGQQVTLSCSPISGHRSVSWYQQTPGQGLQFLFEYFSETQRNKGNFPGRFSGRQFSNSRSEMNVSTLELGDSALYLCASSFGGTGNAPLHFGNGTRLTVT.

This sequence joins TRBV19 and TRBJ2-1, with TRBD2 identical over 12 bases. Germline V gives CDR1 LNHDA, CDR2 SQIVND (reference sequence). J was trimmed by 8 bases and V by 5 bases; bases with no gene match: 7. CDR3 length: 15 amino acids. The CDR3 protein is CASSFASGRADEQFF. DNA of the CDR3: TGTGCCAGTAGTTTCGCTAGCGGGAGGGCCGATGAGCAGTTCTTC. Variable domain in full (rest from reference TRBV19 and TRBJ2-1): DGGITQSPKYLFRKEGQNVTLSCEQNLNHDAMYWYRQDPGQGLRLIYYSQIVNDFQKGDIAEGYSVSREKKESFPLTVTSAQKNPTAFYLCASSFASGRADEQFFGPGTRLTVL.

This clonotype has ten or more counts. The CDR3 DNA follows: TGTGCCAGCAGCTTAGGGCTTGGAGCGGGAGCACAAGAGACCCAGTACTTC. Translated: CASSLGLGAGAQETQYF. The chain couples TRBV7-3 to TRBJ2-5, with 8 bases that match TRBD2. CDR3 length equals 17 residues. CDR1 is SGHTA, CDR2 FQGTGA, per germline. The ends lost 2 bases at V and 2 bases at J; junction bases unmatched: 10.

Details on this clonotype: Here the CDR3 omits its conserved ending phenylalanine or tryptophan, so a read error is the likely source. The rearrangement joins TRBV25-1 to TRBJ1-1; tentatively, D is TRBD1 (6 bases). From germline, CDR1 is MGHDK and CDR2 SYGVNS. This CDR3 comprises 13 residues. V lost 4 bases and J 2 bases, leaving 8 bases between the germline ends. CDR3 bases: TGTGCCAGCAGTGTACAGGGTAACACTGAAGCTTTCCTT. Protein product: CASSVQGNTEAFL.